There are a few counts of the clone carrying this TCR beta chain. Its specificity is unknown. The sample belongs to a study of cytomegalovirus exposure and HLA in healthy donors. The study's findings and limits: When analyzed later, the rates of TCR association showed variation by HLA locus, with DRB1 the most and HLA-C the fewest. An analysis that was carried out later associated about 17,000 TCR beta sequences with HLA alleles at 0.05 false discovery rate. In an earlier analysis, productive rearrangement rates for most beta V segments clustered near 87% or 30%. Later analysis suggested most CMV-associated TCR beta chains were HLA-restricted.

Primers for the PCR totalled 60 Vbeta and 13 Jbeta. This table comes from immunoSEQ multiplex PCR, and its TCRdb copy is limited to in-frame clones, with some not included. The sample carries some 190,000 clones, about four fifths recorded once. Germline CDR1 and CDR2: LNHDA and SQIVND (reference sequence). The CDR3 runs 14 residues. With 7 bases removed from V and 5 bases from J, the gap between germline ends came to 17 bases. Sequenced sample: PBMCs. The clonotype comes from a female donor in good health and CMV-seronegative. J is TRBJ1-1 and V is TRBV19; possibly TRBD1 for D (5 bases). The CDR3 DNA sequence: TGTGCCAGTACCATAAGGGGATTGGGGACTGAAGCTTTCTTT. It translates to CASTIRGLGTEAFF.